This T cell receptor beta chain appears in the sequencing data of a study of breast tumors, draining lymph nodes, adjacent tissues. There are many counts of this clonotype. Antigen: not known. Axillary draining lymph nodes of breast cancer patients supplied the node samples. From the multiplex PCR reads, TCRdb called clonotypes with MiXCR, one entry per CDR3 protein. The sample yields some 150,000 distinct CDR3 sequences, around 35% seen once. The study, taken as a whole, reports: Tumor repertoires ranked between lymph nodes and nontumor tissue in diversity, with V and J gene preferences. Luminal-like breast cancer showed significantly higher tumor–nontumor repertoire similarity than basal-like. Data only fit, rather than demonstrated, lymph node origin of most tumor T cells. Findings are consistent with lymph node origin and intratumoral expansion of most tumor T cells.

CDR1 and CDR2 from the germline V gene are SQVTM and ANQGSEA. Trimming left V 7 bases short and J 7 bases short, with 16 bases between. This CDR3 comprises 13 residues. This TCR came from a female donor with breast cancer. Some clones in this sample may be carry-over from other donors' samples. Sequenced material: axillary lymph node tissue. The rearrangement joins TRBV29-1 to TRBJ2-2; tentatively, D is TRBD1 (5 bases). The CDR3 nucleotides are TGCAGCGCCGTAATTACAGGTCTCGGGGAGCTGTTTTTT. The encoded protein is CSAVITGLGELFF.